A selection of T cell receptor beta chains follows, all from one sample in a study of shared clonotypes between healthy human individuals. TCRdb's copy holds only in-frame clones and misses some; the assay was immunoSEQ multiplex PCR. The sample contains around 610,000 clones, roughly 95% of which appear only once. The source material was naive CD8+ T cells sorted from blood. The receptors originated from a woman in her 30s in good health. The CDR3 runs from the conserved cysteine through the conserved F or W. A D gene is named only where the DNA matches it firmly. Part of the rows lack a size; the others show once, few, many or a class for expanded clones.

>TRBJ1-3|TRBV6-6|-|TRBD1
TGTGCCAGCAGTTCATGGGACAGGGTGGCCGGAAACACCATATATTTT
CASSSWDRVAGNTIYF
>TRBJ2-2|TRBV5-1|-|-
TGCGCCAGCAGCTTGGCAGGGGAAGGCGGGGAGCTGTTTTTT
CASSLAGEGGELFF
>TRBJ2-7|TRBV19|-|TRBD2
TGTGCCAGTAGTATAGCCCTAGCGGGAGTTTACGAGCAGTACTTC
CASSIALAGVYEQYF
>TRBJ2-1|TRBV27|-|TRBD2
TGTGCCAGCAGTGCGAACCCCAGCGGGAGCTCCTACAATGAGCAGTTCTTC
CASSANPSGSSYNEQFF
>TRBJ2-1|TRBV10-2|-|-
TGCGCCAGCAGCGGCTCCTACAATGAGCAGTTCTTC
CASSGSYNEQFF
>TRBJ2-2|TRBV6-6|-|TRBD2
TGTGCCAGCAGTTCGGGACTAGAGGGGGTGGGCGGGGAGCTGTTTTTT
CASSSGLEGVGGELFF
>TRBJ2-5|TRBV9|-|-
TGTGCCAGCAGCGTAGAGGGGCGGGTCCAAGAGACCCAGTACTTC
CASSVEGRVQETQYF
>TRBJ1-5|TRBV27|-|TRBD1
TGTGCCAGCAGTTCCCAGGGGGGTTGGGGTCAGCCCCAGCATTTT
CASSSQGGWGQPQHF
>TRBJ1-1|TRBV27|-|-
TGTGCCAGCAGTTGGGGGGAGAACACTGAAGCTTTCTTT
CASSWGENTEAFF
>TRBJ2-2|TRBV13|-|TRBD2
TGTGCCAGCAGCTTTTCGATGGCGGGAGTGAACACCGGGGAGCTGTTTTTT
CASSFSMAGVNTGELFF
>TRBJ1-1|TRBV4-2|-|-
TGTGCCAGCAGCCAAGGAGAAGACTCCAACACTGAAGCTTTCTTT
CASSQGEDSNTEAFF
>TRBJ1-5|TRBV15|-|TRBD1
TGTGCCACCAGCACCCGACAGGGAAGGGTACCTGTGTGGAATCAGCCCCAGCATTTT
CATSTRQGRVPVWNQPQHF
>TRBJ1-5|TRBV9|-|-
TGTGCCAGCAGCCCACTGGAGGGGAGCAATCAGCCCCAGCATTTT
CASSPLEGSNQPQHF
>TRBJ2-7|TRBV7-9|-|-
TGTGCCAGCAGTCACGACTCCCCTAGCTCCTACGAGCAGTACTTC
CASSHDSPSSYEQYF
>TRBJ2-1|TRBV6-5|-|-
TGTGCCAGCAGTTACGGTGAACGGTGGAATGAGCAGTTCTTC
CASSYGERWNEQFF
>TRBJ2-7|TRBV4-1|few|-
TGCGCCAGCAGCCAAGACAGCTACGAGCAGTACTTC
CASSQDSYEQYF
>TRBJ2-7|TRBV27|-|TRBD1
TGTGCCAGCAGTTCAAGACAGGGCCACAACGAGCAGTACTTC
CASSSRQGHNEQYF
>TRBJ1-2|TRBV6-1|-|-
TGTGCCAGCAGTGAAGGATCAGGGTACGGCTATGGCTACACCTTC
CASSEGSGYGYGYTF
>TRBJ1-5|TRBV27|-|-
TGTGCCAGCAGTCAACCGGGACCAAGAAATCAGCCCCAGCATTTT
CASSQPGPRNQPQHF
>TRBJ2-3|TRBV4-2|-|-
TGTGCCAGCAGCCCACTTAGGGACGGATACACAGATACGCAGTATTTT
CASSPLRDGYTDTQYF
>TRBJ2-2|TRBV11-2|-|TRBD1
TGTGCCAGCAGCTTAGGGGGACAGGGGAGCGGGGAGCTGTTTTTT
CASSLGGQGSGELFF